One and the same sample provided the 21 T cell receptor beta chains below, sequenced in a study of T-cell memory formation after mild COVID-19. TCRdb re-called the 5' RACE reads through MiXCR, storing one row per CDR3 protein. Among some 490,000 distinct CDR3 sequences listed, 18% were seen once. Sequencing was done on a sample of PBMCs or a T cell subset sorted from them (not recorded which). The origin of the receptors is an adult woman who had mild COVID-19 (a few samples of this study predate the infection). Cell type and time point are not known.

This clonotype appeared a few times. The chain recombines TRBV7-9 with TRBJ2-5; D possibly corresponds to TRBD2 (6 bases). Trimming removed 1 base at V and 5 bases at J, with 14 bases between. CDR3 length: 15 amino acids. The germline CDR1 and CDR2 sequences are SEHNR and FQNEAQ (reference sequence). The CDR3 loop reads CASSLGREVRETQYF. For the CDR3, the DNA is TGTGCCAGCAGCTTAGGAAGGGAGGTCCGGGAGACCCAGTACTTC.

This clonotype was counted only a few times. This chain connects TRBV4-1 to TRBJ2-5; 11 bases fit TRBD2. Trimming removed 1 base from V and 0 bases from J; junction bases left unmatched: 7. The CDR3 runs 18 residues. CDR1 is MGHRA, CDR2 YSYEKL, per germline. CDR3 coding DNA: TGCGCCAGCAGCCAAGTGTCCCTAGCGGGGGGCTACCAAGAGACCCAGTACTTC. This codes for CASSQVSLAGGYQETQYF.

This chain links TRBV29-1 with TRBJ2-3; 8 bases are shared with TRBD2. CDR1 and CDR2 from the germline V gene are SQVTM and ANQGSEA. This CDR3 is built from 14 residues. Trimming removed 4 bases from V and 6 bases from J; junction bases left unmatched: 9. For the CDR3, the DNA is TGCAGCGTTGTCACATTAGCGGGATACGATACGCAGTATTTT. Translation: CSVVTLAGYDTQYF.

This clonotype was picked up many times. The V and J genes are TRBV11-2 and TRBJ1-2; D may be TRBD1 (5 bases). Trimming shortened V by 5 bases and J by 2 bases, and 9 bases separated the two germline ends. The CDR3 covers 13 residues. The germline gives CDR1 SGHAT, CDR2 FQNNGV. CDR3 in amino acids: CASSPAGNYGYTF. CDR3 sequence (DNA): TGTGCCAGCAGCCCCGCAGGGAACTATGGCTACACCTTC.

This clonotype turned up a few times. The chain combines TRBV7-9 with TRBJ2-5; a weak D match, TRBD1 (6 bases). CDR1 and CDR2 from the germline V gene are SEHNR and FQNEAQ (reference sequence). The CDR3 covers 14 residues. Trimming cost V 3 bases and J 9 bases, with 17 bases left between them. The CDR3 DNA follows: TGTGCCAGCAGCTTCTCCGGCCTCAAGGGGGCCCAGTACTTC. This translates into CASSFSGLKGAQYF.

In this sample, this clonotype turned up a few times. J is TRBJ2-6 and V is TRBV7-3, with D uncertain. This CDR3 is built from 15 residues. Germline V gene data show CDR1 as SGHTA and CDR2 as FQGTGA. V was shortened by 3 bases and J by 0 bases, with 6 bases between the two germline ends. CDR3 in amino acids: CASSLDVSGANVLTF. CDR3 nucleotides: TGTGCCAGCAGCTTGGACGTCTCTGGGGCCAACGTCCTGACTTTC.

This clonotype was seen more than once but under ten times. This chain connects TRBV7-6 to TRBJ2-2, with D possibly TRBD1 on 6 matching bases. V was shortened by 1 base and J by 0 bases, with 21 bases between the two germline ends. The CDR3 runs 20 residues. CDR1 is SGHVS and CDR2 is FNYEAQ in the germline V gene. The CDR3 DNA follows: TGTGCCAGCAGCTTAGACCCCCGCTTAGTTCAGGGGTCGAACACCGGGGAGCTGTTTTTT. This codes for CASSLDPRLVQGSNTGELFF.

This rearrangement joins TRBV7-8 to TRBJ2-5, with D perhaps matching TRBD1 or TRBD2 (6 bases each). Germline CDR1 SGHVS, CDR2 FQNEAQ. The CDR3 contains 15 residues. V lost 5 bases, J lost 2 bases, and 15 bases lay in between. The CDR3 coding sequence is TGTGCCAGCAGCCCGTCCGGGGGACAACAAGAGACCCAGTACTTC. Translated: CASSPSGGQQETQYF.

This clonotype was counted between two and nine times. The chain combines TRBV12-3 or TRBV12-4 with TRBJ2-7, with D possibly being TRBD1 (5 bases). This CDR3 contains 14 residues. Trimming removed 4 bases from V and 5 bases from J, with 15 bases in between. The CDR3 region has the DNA TGTGCCAGCAGTTGGGCAGGGAATCAAAACGAGCAGTACTTC. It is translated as CASSWAGNQNEQYF.

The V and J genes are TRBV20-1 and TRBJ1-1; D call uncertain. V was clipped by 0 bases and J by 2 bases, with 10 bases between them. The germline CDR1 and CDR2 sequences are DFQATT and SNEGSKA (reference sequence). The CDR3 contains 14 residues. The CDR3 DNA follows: TGCAGTGCTAGAGATCCCAGGCGCAACACTGAAGCTTTCTTT. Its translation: CSARDPRRNTEAFF.

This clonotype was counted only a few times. The CDR3 here is CSARNGPKNEQFF. The DNA for the CDR3 is TGCAGTGCTAGGAACGGACCGAAGAATGAGCAGTTCTTC. The chain joins TRBV20-1 to TRBJ2-1; D unresolved. The V and J ends lost 3 bases and 7 bases respectively, with 13 bases between them. CDR1 and CDR2 from the germline V gene are DFQATT and SNEGSKA (reference sequence). The CDR3 extends over 13 amino acids.

CDR3 sequence reads: CASSSLGELSNQPQHF. CDR3 DNA sequence: TGTGCCAGCTCCTCTCTCGGGGAACTTAGCAATCAGCCCCAGCATTTT. The genes are TRBV5-6 and TRBJ1-5; no firm D call. The CDR3 runs to 16 residues. Germline V gene lookup returns CDR1 SGHDT and CDR2 YYEEEE. Trimming took 7 bases from V and 0 from J, leaving 17 bases between them.

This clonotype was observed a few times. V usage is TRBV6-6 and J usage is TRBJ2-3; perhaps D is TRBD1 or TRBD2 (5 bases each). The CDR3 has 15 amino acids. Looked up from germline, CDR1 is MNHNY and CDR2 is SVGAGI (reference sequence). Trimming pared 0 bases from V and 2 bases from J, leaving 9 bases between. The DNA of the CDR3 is TGTGCCAGCAGTTACTCGATCGGGGCCACAGATACGCAGTATTTT. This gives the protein CASSYSIGATDTQYF.

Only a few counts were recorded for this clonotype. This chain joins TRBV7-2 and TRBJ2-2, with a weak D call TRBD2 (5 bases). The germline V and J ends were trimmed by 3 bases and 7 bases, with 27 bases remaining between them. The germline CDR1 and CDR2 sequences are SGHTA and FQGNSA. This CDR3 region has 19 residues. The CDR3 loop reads CASSFRGSLTAVGVGELFF. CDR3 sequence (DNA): TGTGCCAGCAGCTTTAGAGGGAGTTTGACTGCCGTCGGGGTCGGGGAGCTGTTTTTT.

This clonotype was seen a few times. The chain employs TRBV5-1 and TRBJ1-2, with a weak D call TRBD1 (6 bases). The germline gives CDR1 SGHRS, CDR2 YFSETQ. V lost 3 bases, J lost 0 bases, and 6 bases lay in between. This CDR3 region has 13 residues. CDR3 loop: CASSWDTNYGYTF. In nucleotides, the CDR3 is TGCGCCAGCAGCTGGGACACTAACTATGGCTACACCTTC. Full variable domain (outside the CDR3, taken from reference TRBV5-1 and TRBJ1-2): KAGVTQTPRYLIKTRGQQVTLSCSPISGHRSVSWYQQTPGQGLQFLFEYFSETQRNKGNFPGRFSGRQFSNSRSEMNVSTLELGDSALYLCASSWDTNYGYTFGSGTRLTVV.

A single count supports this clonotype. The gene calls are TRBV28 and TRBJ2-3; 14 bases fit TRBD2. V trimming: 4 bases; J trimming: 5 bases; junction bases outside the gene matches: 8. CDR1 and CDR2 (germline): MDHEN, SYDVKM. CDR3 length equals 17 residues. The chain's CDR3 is CASSSNGLAGGGDTQYF. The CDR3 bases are TGTGCCAGCAGTTCCAACGGACTAGCGGGAGGTGGAGATACGCAGTATTTT.

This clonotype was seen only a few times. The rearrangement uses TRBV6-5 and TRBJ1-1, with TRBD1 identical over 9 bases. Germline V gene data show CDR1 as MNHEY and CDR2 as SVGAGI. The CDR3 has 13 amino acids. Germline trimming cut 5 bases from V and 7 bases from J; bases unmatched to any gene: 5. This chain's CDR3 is CASSRTGVGEAFF. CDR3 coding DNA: TGTGCCAGCAGTCGGACAGGGGTCGGTGAAGCTTTCTTT.

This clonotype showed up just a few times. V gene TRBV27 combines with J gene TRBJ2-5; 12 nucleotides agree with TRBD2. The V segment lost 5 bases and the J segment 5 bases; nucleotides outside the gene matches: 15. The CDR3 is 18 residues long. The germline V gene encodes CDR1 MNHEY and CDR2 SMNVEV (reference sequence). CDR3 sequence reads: CASSARLAGAQWMETQYF. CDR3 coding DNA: TGTGCCAGCAGTGCCCGACTAGCGGGAGCTCAGTGGATGGAGACCCAGTACTTC.

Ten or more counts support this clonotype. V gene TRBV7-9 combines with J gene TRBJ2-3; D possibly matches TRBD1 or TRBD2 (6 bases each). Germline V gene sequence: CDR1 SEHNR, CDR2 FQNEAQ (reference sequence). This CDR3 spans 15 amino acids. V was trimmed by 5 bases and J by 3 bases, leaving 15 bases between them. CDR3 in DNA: TGTGCCAGCAGCAGGGCCGTAGGGGGGACAGATACGCAGTATTTT. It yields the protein CASSRAVGGTDTQYF.

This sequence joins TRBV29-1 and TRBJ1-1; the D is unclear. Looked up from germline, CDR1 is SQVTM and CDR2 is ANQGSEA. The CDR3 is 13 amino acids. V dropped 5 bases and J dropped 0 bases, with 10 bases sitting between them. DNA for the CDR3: TGCAGCGTTAGGTGGGAAATGAACACTGAAGCTTTCTTT. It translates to CSVRWEMNTEAFF.

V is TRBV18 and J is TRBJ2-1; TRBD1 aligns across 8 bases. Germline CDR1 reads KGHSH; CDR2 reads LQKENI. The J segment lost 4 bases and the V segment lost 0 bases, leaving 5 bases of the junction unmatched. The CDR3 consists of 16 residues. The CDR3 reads CASSPPRDRRYNEQFF. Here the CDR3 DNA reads TGTGCCAGCTCACCACCCCGGGACAGGAGATACAATGAGCAGTTCTTC. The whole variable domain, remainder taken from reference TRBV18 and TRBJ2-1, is NAGVMQNPRHLVRRRGQEARLRCSPMKGHSHVYWYRQLPEEGLKFMVYLQKENIIDESGMPKERFSAEFPKEGPSILRIQQVVRGDSAAYFCASSPPRDRRYNEQFFGPGTRLTVL.